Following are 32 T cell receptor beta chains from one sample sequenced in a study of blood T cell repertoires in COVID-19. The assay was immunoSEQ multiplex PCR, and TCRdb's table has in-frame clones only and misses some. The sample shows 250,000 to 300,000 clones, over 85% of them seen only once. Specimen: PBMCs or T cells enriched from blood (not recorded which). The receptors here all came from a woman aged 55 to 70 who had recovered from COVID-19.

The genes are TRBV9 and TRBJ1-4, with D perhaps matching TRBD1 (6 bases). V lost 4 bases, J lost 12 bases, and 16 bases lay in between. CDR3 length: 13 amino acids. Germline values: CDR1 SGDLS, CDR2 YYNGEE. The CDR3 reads CASSRDTLSELFF. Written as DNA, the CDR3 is TGTGCCAGCAGCCGGGACACCCTTTCGGAACTGTTTTTT.

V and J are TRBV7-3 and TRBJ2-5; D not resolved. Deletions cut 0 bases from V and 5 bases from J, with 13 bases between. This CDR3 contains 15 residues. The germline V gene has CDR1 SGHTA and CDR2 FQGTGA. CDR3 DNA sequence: TGTGCCAGCAGCTTAACGCTCGAGGCTTGGGAGACCCAGTACTTC. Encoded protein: CASSLTLEAWETQYF.

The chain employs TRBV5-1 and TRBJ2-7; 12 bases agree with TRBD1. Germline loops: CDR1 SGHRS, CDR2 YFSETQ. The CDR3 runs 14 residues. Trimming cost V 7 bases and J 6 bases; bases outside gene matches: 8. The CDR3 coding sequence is TGCGCCAGCGGAACCGGGACAGGGGGCTCCGAGCAGTACTTC. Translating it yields CASGTGTGGSEQYF. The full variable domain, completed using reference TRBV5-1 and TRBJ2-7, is KAGVTQTPRYLIKTRGQQVTLSCSPISGHRSVSWYQQTPGQGLQFLFEYFSETQRNKGNFPGRFSGRQFSNSRSEMNVSTLELGDSALYLCASGTGTGGSEQYFGPGTRLTVT.

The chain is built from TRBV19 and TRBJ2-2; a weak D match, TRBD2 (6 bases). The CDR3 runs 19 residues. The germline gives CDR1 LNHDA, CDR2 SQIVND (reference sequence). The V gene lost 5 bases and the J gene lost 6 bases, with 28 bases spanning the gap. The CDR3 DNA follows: TGTGCCAGTAGTTCCCCCCCGGGGAGGCGTGCAAAGGGTGCCGGGGAGCTGTTTTTT. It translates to CASSSPPGRRAKGAGELFF.

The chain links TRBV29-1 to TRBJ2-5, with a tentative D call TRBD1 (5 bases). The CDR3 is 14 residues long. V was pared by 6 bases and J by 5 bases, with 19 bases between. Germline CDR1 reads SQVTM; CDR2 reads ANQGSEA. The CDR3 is CSVAGQIKEETQYF. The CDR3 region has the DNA TGCAGCGTAGCAGGGCAGATAAAAGAGGAGACCCAGTACTTC. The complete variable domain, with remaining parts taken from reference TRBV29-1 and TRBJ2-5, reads SAVISQKPSRDICQRGTSLTIQCQVDSQVTMMFWYRQQPGQSLTLIATANQGSEATYESGFVIDKFPISRPNLTFSTLTVSNMSPEDSSIYLCSVAGQIKEETQYFGPGTRLLVL.

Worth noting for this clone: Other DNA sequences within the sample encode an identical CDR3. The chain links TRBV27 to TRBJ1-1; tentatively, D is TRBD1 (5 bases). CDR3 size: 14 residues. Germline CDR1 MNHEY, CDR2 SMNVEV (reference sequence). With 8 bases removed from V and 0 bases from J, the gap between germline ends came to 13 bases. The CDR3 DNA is TGTGCCAGCCGACCTGACAGCATGAACACTGAAGCTTTCTTT. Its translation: CASRPDSMNTEAFF.

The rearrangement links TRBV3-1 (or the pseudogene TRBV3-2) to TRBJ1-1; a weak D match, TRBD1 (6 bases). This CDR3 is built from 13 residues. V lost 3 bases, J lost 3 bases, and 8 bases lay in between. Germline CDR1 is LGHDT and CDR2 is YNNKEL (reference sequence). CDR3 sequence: CASSQTGYTEAFF. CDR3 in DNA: TGTGCCAGCAGCCAGACAGGTTACACTGAAGCTTTCTTT.

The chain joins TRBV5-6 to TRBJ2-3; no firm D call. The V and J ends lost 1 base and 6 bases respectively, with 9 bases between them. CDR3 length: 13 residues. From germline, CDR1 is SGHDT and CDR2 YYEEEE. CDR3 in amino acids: CASSLSGLDTQYF. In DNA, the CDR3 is TGTGCCAGCAGCTTGTCCGGTCTCGATACGCAGTATTTT.

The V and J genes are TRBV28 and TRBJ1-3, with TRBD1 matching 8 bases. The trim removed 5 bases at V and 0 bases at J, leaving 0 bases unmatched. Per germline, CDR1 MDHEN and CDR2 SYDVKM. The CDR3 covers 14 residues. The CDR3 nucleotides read TGTGCCAGCAGTGACAGGGGCTCTGGAAACACCATATATTTT. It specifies CASSDRGSGNTIYF.

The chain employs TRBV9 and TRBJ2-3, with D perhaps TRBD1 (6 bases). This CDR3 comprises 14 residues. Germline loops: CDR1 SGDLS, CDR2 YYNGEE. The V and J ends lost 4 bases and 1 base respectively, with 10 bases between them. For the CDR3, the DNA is TGTGCCAGCAGCCCTCGGACAGGCACAGATACGCAGTATTTT. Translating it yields CASSPRTGTDTQYF.

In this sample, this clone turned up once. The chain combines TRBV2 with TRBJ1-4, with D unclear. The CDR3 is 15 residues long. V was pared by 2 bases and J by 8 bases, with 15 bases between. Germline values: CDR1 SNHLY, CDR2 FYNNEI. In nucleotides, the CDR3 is TGTGCCAGCAGTGAAAGTATGGGAGTTTGGGAAAAACTGTTTTTT. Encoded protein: CASSESMGVWEKLFF.

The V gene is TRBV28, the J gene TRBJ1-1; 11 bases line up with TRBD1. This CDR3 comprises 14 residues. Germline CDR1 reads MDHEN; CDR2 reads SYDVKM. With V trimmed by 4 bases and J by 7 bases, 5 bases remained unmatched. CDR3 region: CASSSGQGAGEAFF. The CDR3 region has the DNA TGTGCCAGCAGTTCTGGACAGGGGGCGGGTGAAGCTTTCTTT. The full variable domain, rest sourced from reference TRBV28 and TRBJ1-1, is DVKVTQSSRYLVKRTGEKVFLECVQDMDHENMFWYRQDPGLGLRLIYFSYDVKMKEKGDIPEGYSVSREKKERFSLILESASTNQTSMYLCASSSGQGAGEAFFGQGTRLTVV.

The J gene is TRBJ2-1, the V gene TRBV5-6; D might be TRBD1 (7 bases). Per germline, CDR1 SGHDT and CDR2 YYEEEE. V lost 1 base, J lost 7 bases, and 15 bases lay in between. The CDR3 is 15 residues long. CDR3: CASSLYVRGRNEQFF. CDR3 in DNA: TGTGCCAGCAGCTTGTACGTCAGGGGGAGGAATGAGCAGTTCTTC.

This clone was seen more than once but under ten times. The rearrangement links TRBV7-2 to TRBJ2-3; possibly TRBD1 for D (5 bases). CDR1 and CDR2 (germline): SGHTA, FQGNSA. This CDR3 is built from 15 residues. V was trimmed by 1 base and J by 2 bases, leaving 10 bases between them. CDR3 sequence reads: CASSLGVGATDTQYF. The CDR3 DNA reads TGTGCCAGCAGCTTAGGAGTAGGGGCCACAGATACGCAGTATTTT. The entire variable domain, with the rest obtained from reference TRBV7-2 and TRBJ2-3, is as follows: GAGVSQSPSNKVTEKGKDVELRCDPISGHTALYWYRQSLGQGLEFLIYFQGNSAPDKSGLPSDRFSAERTGGSVSTLTIQRTQQEDSAVYLCASSLGVGATDTQYFGPGTRLTVL.

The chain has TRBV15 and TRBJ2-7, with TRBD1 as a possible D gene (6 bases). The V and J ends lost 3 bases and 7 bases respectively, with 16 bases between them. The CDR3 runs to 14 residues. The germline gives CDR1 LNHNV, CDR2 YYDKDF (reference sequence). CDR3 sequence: CATSRANRDGEQYF. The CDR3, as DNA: TGTGCCACCAGCAGGGCAAACAGGGATGGGGAGCAGTACTTC.

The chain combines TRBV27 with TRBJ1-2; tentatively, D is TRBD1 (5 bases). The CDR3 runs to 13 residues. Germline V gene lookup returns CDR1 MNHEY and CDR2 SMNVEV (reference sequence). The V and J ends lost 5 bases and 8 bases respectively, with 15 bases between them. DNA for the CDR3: TGTGCCAGCAGTGGGGGGACCAACCCGGGCTACACCTTC. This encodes CASSGGTNPGYTF.

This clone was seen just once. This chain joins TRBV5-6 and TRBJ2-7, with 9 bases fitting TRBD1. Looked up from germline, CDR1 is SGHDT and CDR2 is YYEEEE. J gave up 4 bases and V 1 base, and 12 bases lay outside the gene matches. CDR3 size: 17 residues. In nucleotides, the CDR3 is TGTGCCAGCAGCTTGTACGCGTGGGGACAGGGACGGTACGAGCAGTACTTC. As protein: CASSLYAWGQGRYEQYF.

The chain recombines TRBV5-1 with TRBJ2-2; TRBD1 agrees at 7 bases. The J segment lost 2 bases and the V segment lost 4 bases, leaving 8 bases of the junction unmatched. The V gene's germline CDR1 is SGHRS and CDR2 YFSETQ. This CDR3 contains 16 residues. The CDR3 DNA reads TGCGCCAGCAGCCGACAGGGTGGTAGTAACACCGGGGAGCTGTTTTTT. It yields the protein CASSRQGGSNTGELFF.

CDR3 loop: CASSLTSGGARNEQFF. CDR3 sequence (DNA): TGTGCCAGCAGTTTGACTAGCGGGGGGGCACGGAATGAGCAGTTCTTC. V usage is TRBV28 and J usage is TRBJ2-1; 14 bases match TRBD2. Germline assignment: CDR1 MDHEN and CDR2 SYDVKM. After removal of 3 bases from V and 7 bases from J, the junction contained 5 bases not matched to a gene. The CDR3 sequence is 16 residues long.

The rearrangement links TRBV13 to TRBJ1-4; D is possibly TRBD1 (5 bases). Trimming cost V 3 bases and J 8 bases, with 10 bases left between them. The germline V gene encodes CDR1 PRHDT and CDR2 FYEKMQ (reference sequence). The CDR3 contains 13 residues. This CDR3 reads CASSFQGDEKLFF. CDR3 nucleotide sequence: TGTGCCAGCAGCTTTCAGGGTGACGAAAAACTGTTTTTT. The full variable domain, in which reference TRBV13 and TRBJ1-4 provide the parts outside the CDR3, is AAGVIQSPRHLIKEKRETATLKCYPIPRHDTVYWYQQGPGQDPQFLISFYEKMQSDKGSIPDRFSAQQFSDYHSELNMSSLELGDSALYFCASSFQGDEKLFFGSGTQLSVL.

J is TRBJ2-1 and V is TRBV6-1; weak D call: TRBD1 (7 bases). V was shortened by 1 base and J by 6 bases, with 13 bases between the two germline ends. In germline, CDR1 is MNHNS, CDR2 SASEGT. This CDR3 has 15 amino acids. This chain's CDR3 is CASSEGQGGFNEQFF. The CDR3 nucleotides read TGTGCCAGCAGTGAAGGGCAGGGGGGTTTCAATGAGCAGTTCTTC.

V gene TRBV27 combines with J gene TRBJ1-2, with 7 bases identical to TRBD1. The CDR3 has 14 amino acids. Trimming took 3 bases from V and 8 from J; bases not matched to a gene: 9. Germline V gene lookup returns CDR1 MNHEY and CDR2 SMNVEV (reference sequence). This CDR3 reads CASSFGRGYEGYTF. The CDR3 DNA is TGTGCCAGCAGTTTCGGCAGGGGGTATGAGGGCTACACCTTC.

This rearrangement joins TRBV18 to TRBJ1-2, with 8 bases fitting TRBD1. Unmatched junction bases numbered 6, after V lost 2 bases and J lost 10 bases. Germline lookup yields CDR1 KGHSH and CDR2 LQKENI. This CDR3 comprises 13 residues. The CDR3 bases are TGTGCCAGCTCACCAGGAGACAGGGGCGCCTACACCTTC. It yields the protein CASSPGDRGAYTF.

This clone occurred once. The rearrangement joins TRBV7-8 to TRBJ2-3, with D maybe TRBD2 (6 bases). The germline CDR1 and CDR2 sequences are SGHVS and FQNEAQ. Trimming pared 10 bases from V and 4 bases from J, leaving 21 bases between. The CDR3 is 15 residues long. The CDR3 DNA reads TGTGCCACTTCCCCGCCCGGCGGGATCCCAGATACGCAGTATTTT. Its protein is CATSPPGGIPDTQYF.

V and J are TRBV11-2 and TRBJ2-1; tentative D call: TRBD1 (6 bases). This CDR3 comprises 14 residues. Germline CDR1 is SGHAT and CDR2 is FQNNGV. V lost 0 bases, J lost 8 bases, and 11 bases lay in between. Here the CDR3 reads CASSLDAHRDEQFF. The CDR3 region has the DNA TGTGCCAGCAGCTTAGACGCCCACAGGGATGAGCAGTTCTTC.

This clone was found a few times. CDR3 nucleotide sequence: TGTGCCAGCAGGGGAGACAGGATTAACACCGGGGAGCTGTTTTTT. This encodes CASRGDRINTGELFF. The genes are TRBV2 and TRBJ2-2, with D possibly matching TRBD1 (6 bases). V was clipped by 6 bases and J by 2 bases, with 13 bases between them. The CDR3 is 15 amino acids. Germline loops: CDR1 SNHLY, CDR2 FYNNEI.

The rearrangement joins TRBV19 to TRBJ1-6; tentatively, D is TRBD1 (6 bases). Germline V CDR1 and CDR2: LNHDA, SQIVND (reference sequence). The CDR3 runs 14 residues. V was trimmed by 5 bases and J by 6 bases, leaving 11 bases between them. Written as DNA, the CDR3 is TGTGCCAGTAGTGACCGGGACATTAATTCACCCCTCCACTTT. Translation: CASSDRDINSPLHF.

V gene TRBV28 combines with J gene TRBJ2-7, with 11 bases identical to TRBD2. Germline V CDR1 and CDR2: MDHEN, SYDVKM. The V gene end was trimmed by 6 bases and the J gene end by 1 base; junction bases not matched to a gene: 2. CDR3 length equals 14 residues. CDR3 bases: TGTGCCAGCAGACGACTAGCGGGATCCTACGAGCAGTACTTC. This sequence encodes CASRRLAGSYEQYF.

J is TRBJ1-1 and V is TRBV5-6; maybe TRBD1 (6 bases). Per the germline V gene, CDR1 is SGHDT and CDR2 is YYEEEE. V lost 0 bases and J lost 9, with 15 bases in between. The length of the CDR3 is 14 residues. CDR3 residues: CASSLAAVQGQAFF. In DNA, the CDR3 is TGTGCCAGCAGCTTGGCCGCGGTACAGGGCCAAGCTTTCTTT.

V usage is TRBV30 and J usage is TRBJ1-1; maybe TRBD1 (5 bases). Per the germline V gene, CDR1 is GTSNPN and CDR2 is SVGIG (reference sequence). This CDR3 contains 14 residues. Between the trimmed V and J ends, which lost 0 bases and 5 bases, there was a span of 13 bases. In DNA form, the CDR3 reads TGTGCCTGGAGTGTACTGGGGCAAACAACTGAAGCTTTCTTT. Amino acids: CAWSVLGQTTEAFF.

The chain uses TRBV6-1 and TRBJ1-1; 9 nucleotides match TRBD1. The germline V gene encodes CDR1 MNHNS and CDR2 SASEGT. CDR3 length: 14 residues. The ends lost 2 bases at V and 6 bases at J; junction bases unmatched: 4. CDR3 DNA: TGTGCCAGCAGTGAAAGGGACAGGGTTTCTGAAGCTTTCTTT. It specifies CASSERDRVSEAFF.

The CDR3 region has the DNA TGTGCCAGCAAGACCGGGATCCCCTATGGCTACACCTTC. It specifies CASKTGIPYGYTF. This chain joins TRBV6-5 and TRBJ1-2; D remains ambiguous. The CDR3 is 13 residues long. The germline V gene has CDR1 MNHEY and CDR2 SVGAGI. V was pared by 7 bases and J by 4 bases, with 13 bases between.